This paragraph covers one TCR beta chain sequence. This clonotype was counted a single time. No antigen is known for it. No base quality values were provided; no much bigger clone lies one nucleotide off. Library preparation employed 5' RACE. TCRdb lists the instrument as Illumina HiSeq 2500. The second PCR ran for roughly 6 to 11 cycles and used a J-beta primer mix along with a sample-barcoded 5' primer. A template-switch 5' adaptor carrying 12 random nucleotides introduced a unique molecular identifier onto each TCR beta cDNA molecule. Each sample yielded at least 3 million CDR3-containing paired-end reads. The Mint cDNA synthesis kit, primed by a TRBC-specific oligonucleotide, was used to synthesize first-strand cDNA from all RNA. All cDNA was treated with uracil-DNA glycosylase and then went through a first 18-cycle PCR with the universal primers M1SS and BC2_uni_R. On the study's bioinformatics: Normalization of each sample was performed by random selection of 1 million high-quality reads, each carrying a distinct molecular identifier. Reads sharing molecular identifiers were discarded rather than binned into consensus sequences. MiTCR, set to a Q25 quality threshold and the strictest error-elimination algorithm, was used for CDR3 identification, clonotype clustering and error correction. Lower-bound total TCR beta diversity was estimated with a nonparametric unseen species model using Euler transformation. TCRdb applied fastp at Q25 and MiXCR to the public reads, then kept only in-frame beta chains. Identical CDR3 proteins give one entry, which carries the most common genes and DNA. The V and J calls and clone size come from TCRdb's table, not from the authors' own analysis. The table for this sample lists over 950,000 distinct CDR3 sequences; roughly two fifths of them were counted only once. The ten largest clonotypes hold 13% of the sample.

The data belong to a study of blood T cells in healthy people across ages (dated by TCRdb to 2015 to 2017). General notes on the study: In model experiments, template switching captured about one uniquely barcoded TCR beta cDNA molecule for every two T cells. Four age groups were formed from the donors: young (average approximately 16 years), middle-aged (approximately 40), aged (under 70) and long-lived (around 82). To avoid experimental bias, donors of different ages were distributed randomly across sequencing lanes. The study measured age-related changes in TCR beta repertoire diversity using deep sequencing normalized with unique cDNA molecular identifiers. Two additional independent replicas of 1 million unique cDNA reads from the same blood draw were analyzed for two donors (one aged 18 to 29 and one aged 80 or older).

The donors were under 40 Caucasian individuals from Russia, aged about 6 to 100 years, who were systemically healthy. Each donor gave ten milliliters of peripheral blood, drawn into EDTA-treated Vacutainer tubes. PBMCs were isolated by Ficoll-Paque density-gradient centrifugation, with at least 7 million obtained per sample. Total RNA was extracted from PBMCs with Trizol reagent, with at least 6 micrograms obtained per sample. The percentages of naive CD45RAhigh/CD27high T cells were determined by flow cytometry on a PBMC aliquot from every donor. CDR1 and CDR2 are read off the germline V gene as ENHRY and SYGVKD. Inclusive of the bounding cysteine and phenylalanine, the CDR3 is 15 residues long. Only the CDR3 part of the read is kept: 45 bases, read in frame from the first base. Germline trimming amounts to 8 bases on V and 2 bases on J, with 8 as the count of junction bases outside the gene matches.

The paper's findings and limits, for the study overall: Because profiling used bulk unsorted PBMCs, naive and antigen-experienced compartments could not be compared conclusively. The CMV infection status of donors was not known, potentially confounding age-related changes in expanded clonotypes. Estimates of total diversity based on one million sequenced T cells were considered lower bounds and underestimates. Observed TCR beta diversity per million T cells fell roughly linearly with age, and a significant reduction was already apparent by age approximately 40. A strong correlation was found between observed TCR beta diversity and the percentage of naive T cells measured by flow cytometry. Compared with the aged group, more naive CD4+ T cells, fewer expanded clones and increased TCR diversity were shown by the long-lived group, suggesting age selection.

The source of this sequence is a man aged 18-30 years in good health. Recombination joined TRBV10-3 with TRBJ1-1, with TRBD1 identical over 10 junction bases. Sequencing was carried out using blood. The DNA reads TGTGCCATCGTGCGGGACAGGGGAGCAAACACTGAAGCTTTCTTT. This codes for CAIVRDRGANTEAFF.